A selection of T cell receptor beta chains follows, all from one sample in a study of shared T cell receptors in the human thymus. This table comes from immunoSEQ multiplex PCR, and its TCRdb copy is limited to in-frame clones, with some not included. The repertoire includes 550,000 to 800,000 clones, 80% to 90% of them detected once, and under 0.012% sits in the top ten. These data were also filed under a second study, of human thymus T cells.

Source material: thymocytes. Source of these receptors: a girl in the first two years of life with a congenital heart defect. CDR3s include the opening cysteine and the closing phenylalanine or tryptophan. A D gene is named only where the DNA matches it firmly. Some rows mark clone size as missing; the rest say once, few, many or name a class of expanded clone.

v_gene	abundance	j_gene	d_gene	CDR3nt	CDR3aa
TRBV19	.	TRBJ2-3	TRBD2	TGTGCCAGTAGTATGGTGGCGGGAGTGCCCCTGATCACAGATACGCAGTATTTT	CASSMVAGVPLITDTQYF
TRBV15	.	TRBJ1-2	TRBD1	TGTGCCACCAGCTTAAGCAGGGGGGAAGACTATGGCTACACCTTC	CATSLSRGEDYGYTF
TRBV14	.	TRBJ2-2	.	TGTGCCAGCAGCCAAGATCCGCACAGCCCCGGGGAGCTGTTTTTT	CASSQDPHSPGELFF
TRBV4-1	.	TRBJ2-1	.	TGCGCCAGCAGCCAAGTCTTAGGGGGAAGCTCCTACAATGAGCAGTTCTTC	CASSQVLGGSSYNEQFF
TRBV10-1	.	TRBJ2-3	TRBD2	TGCGCCAGCAGTGAGTCGGGACTAGCTGATACGCAGTATTTT	CASSESGLADTQYF
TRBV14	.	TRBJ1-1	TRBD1	TGTGCCAGCAGCCAAGCATTTAGGGGGCTGAACACTGAAGCTTTCTTT	CASSQAFRGLNTEAFF
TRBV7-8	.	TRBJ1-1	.	TGTGCCAGCAGCCCCAGGGCGAACACTGAAGCTTTCTTT	CASSPRANTEAFF
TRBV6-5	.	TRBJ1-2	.	TGTGCCAGCACCCCTCACCCCCTAAACTATGGCTACACCTTC	CASTPHPLNYGYTF
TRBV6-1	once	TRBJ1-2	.	TGTGCCAGCGAGAGGGCTAACTATGGCTACACCTTC	CASERANYGYTF
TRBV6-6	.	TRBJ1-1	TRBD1	TGTGCCAGCAGGGGACAGGGGGGACCCTCGAACACTGAAGCTTTCTTT	CASRGQGGPSNTEAFF
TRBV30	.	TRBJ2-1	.	TGTGCCTGGAGCCCGACAGACAATGAGCAGTTCTTC	CAWSPTDNEQFF
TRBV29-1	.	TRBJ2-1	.	TGCAGCGTTGGGGTTAGGTGGCTAGCGAACGACAATGAGCAGTTCTTC	CSVGVRWLANDNEQFF
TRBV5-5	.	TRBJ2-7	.	TGTGCCAGCAGCTCAACCGGGACACACTACGAGCAGTACTTC	CASSSTGTHYEQYF
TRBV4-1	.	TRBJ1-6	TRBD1	TGCGCCAGCAGCCAAGAGGGGGACAGTTCTAATTCACCCCTCCACTTT	CASSQEGDSSNSPLHF
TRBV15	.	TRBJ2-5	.	TGTGCCACCAGCAGAGAGGAGGAGGGTGGGGGGGCGGAGACCCAGTACTTC	CATSREEEGGGAETQYF
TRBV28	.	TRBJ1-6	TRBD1	TGTGCCAGCAGTTTGCGGGACAGGGGCTATAATTCACCCCTCCACTTT	CASSLRDRGYNSPLHF
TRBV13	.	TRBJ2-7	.	TGTGCCATCCGCACAAGGAGTGAGCAGTACTTC	CAIRTRSEQYF
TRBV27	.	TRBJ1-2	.	TGTGCCAGCAAGGGGGTTCTCTATGGCTACACCTTC	CASKGVLYGYTF
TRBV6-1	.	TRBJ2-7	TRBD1	TGTGCCAGCAGTCTAAGACAGGGGGCGTCCTACGAGCAGTACTTC	CASSLRQGASYEQYF
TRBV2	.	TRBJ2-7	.	TGTGCCAGCAGCGTTGACTTCTACGAGCAGTACTTC	CASSVDFYEQYF
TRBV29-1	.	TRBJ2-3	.	TGCAGCGTTCAACACAGGGTAGAGCCATCTAGCACAGATACGCAGTATTTT	CSVQHRVEPSSTDTQYF
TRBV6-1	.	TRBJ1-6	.	TGTGCCAGCCTTGACATGGGTAACTCACCCCTCCACTTT	CASLDMGNSPLHF
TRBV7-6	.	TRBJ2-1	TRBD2	TGTGCCAGCAGCATACTTCGGGGGGAACACTACAATGAGCAGTTCTTC	CASSILRGEHYNEQFF
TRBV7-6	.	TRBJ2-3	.	TGTGCCAGCAGCTTAGAGAGGGGCGGGGATAGCACAGATACGCAGTATTTT	CASSLERGGDSTDTQYF
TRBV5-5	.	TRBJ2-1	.	TGTGCCAGCCTTACTAGAATCCCCAATGAGCAGTTCTTC	CASLTRIPNEQFF
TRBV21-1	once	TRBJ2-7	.	TGTGCCAGCAGAACCGGCTATACCGACAGTTCTAGCTACGAGCAGTACTTC	CASRTGYTDSSSYEQYF
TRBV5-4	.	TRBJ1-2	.	TGTGCCAGCAGCCGAACCACTTCTAACTATGGCTACACCTTC	CASSRTTSNYGYTF
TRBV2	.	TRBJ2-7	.	TGTGCCAGCAGGGCGGGATCCTACGAGCAGTACTTC	CASRAGSYEQYF
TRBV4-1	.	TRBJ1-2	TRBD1	TGCGCCAGCAGCCAACGACAGGGTCAACGTGGCTACACCTTC	CASSQRQGQRGYTF
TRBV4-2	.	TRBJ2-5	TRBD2	TGTGCCAGCAGCCCCAGGAGGGGCCTAGCGGGGGGGCCGGAGACCCAGTACTTC	CASSPRRGLAGGPETQYF
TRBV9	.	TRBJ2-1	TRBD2	TGTGCCAGCAGCGCACGGGGACTAGCGGGGGAGTTCTTCTTC	CASSARGLAGEFFF
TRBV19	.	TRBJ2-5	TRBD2	TGTGCCAGTAGTTCAGGACTAGCGGGGGTTGAAGAGACCCAGTACTTC	CASSSGLAGVEETQYF
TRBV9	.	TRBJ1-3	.	TGTGCCAGCAGCGTAGGCGGGGCCTTGGGCTCTGGAAACACCATATATTTT	CASSVGGALGSGNTIYF
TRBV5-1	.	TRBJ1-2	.	TGCGCCAGCAGTGATTCAGGGGTAAACTATGGCTACACCTTC	CASSDSGVNYGYTF
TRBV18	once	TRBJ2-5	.	TGTGCCAGCTCACCATTGCCGCGCGCGGTTGTCCCGTGGTCAGAAGAGACCCAGTACTTC	CASSPLPRAVVPWSEETQYF
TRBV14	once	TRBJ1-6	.	TGTGCCAGCAGCCATTACGGAGGACGCTCCTATAATTCACCCCTCCACTTT	CASSHYGGRSYNSPLHF
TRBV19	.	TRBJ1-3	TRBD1	TGTGCCAGTTCCAGGGGGTACCACTCTGGAAACACCATATATTTT	CASSRGYHSGNTIYF
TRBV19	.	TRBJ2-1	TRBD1	TGTGCCAGTAGTATTTTCCGACAGGGCGATGAGCAGTTCTTC	CASSIFRQGDEQFF
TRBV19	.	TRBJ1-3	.	TGTGCCAGTAGCCAAACCCACGGTCCGTTTTCAGGAAACACCATATATTTT	CASSQTHGPFSGNTIYF
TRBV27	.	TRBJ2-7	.	TGTGCCAGCTCGAATTGGGCCTCCTACGAGCAGTACTTC	CASSNWASYEQYF
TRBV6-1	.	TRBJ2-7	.	TGTGCCAGCAGTGAACTACCGGCGGGGTTACGCTCCTACGAGCAGTACTTC	CASSELPAGLRSYEQYF